Reported below is one T cell receptor beta chain. Its specificity is not known. Naive CD8 cells lacked CD45RO and underwent positive selection for CCR7, leaving out terminally differentiated effector memory CD45RA+ cells. The CDR3 sequence is 17 residues long. Germline values: CDR1 SEHNR, CDR2 FQNEAQ (reference sequence). The ends lost 1 base at V and 6 bases at J; junction bases unmatched: 9. The sample comes from a study of shared clonotypes between healthy human individuals. Background on the study: Donors had three CD4 naive, three CD4 memory, two CD8 naive and one CD8 memory plate apiece. Study findings and constraints: Between a few donors, naive CD4 clonotypes were shared at a level of about 5%.

Per sorted-subset replicate PCR, input was approximately 0.2 ug DNA, representing 30,000 to 35,000 T cell genomes. Here immunoSEQ multiplex PCR was the method, and the copy in TCRdb shows in-frame clones only, minus some. The sample holds around 2.1 million clones, approximately 94% seen once. The V gene is TRBV7-9, the J gene TRBJ2-1; 10 bases match TRBD1. This sequence was found in a young man in good health. Some clones in this sample may be carry-over from other donors' samples. The sample was naive CD8+ T cells from PBMCs. CDR3 nucleotides: TGTGCCAGCAGCTTAGGCCCGACAGGGGGCGCCGGCAATGAGCAGTTCTTC. This encodes CASSLGPTGGAGNEQFF.